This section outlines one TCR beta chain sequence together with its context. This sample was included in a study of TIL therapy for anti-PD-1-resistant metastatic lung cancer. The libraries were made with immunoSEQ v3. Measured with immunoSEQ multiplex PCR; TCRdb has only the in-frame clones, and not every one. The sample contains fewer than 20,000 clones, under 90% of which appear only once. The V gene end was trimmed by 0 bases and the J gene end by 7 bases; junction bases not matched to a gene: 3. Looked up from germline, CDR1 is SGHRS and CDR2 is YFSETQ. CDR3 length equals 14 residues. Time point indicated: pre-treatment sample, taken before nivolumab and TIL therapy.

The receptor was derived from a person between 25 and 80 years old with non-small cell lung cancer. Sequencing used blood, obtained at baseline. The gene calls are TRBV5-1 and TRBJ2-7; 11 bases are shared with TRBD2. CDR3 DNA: TGCGCCAGCAGCTTGGCTTCTAGCGGGGGGGAGCAGTACTTC. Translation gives CASSLASSGGEQYF.